These 19 T cell receptor beta chains share one sample of origin, sequenced in a study of read filtering for tumor transcriptome and immune sequencing. This library used approximately 390 ng RNA and molecular barcoded adaptors spanning alpha/delta and beta/gamma chains. Using its own MiXCR run on the reads, TCRdb lists one record per CDR3 protein. This repertoire shows about 40,000 distinct CDR3 sequences, approximately 14% found once; its top ten account for roughly 30%. Specimen: a population of CD138-negative cells sorted from bone marrow. These receptors all stem from a donor at least 40 years old with multiple myeloma.

The table lists this clonotype with many counts. The chain combines TRBV4-3 with TRBJ2-3; D is undetermined. This CDR3 has 14 residues. The V and J ends lost 8 bases and 0 bases respectively, with 12 bases between them. CDR1 LGHNA and CDR2 YSLEER come from the germline V gene. The CDR3 DNA sequence: TGCGCCAGCTCCTCGACATTTAGCACAGATACGCAGTATTTT. It specifies CASSSTFSTDTQYF.

The sample holds many counts of this clonotype. The chain recombines TRBV7-2 with TRBJ1-3, with 7 bases lining up with TRBD1. This CDR3 comprises 16 residues. From germline, CDR1 is SGHTA and CDR2 FQGNSA. V lost 5 bases to trimming and J lost 0 bases; unmatched junction nucleotides: 7. Here the CDR3 DNA reads TGTGCCAGCAGCCGGGACAGCCCACTCTCTGGAAACACCATATATTTT. Encoded protein: CASSRDSPLSGNTIYF.

This clonotype was picked up many times. The rearrangement links TRBV7-9 to TRBJ2-1; TRBD2 agrees at 12 bases. CDR3 length: 14 amino acids. Per germline, CDR1 SEHNR and CDR2 FQNEAQ (reference sequence). Trimming removed 8 bases from V and 9 bases from J; junction bases left unmatched: 8. This CDR3 is CASGLAGGPAEQFF. CDR3 DNA: TGTGCCAGCGGTCTAGCGGGAGGGCCTGCTGAGCAGTTCTTC. Complete variable domain (other parts from reference TRBV7-9 and TRBJ2-1): DTGVSQNPRHKITKRGQNVTFRCDPISEHNRLYWYRQTLGQGPEFLTYFQNEAQLEKSRLLSDRFSAERPKGSFSTLEIQRTEQGDSAMYLCASGLAGGPAEQFFGPGTRLTVL.

In this sample, this clonotype turned up many times. This chain connects TRBV2 to TRBJ2-3, with unresolved D. Trimming took off 8 bases at V and 4 bases at J, with 10 bases between the two ends. Germline CDR1 and CDR2: SNHLY and FYNNEI. This CDR3 has 12 residues. The CDR3 DNA is TGTGCCAGCTTCCGAGCGTCAGATACGCAGTATTTT. It specifies CASFRASDTQYF.

Ten or more counts support this clonotype. The J gene is TRBJ2-5, the V gene TRBV5-1; possible D gene TRBD2, 6 bases. This CDR3 spans 14 amino acids. Germline V lookup: CDR1 SGHRS, CDR2 YFSETQ. V lost 4 bases, J lost 5 bases, and 15 bases lay in between. CDR3 sequence (DNA): TGCGCCAGCAGCGGACCAGCGGGCGCGGAGACCCAGTACTTC. Translating it yields CASSGPAGAETQYF.

This clonotype was picked up many times. The rearrangement uses TRBV20-1 and TRBJ2-3, with TRBD2 identical over 8 bases. This CDR3 comprises 15 residues. Germline lookup yields CDR1 DFQATT and CDR2 SNEGSKA (reference sequence). Trimming took 8 bases from V and 6 from J; bases not matched to a gene: 16. The CDR3, as DNA: TGCAGTTTTACCCCGACCGGGACTAGTGCGGATACGCAGTATTTT. Protein: CSFTPTGTSADTQYF.

This clonotype was seen ten or more times. The chain combines TRBV7-2 with TRBJ2-1, with 10 bases fitting TRBD2. The CDR3 has 15 amino acids. Germline assignment: CDR1 SGHTA and CDR2 FQGNSA. The junction had 5 bases not matched to a gene; V was cut back by 5 bases and J by 4 bases. CDR3 bases: TGTGCCAGCAGCATTACTAGCGGGAAGTACAATGAGCAGTTCTTC. Translating it yields CASSITSGKYNEQFF.

This clonotype was detected many times. The chain couples TRBV29-1 to TRBJ2-1, with D perhaps matching TRBD2 (7 bases). Germline V gene data show CDR1 as SQVTM and CDR2 as ANQGSEA. This CDR3 has 13 amino acids. CDR3 sequence (DNA): TGCCAAATTGCAGGGGAGGGAAGCAATGAGCAGTTCTTC. Its protein product is CQIAGEGSNEQFF.

A note on this clonotype: A single base is all that separates this from a far larger clone, so a read error is likely. The rearrangement uses TRBV6-2 or TRBV6-3 and TRBJ2-1; the D gene is possibly TRBD1 (6 bases). Germline CDR1 is MNHEY and CDR2 is SVGEGT. The V end was cut by 4 bases, the J end by 6 bases, with 19 bases between. The CDR3 has 16 residues. CDR3 sequence: CASSSRDTRGFNEQFF. The CDR3 region has the DNA TGTGCCAGCAGTTCCAGGGACACGAGGGGATTCAATGAGCAGTTCTTC.

At least ten counts were recorded for this clonotype. The chain recombines TRBV14 with TRBJ2-7; TRBD1 matches 8 bases. The germline CDR1 and CDR2 sequences are SGHDN and FVKESK. V shed 6 bases, J shed 2 bases, and the junction held 6 bases outside the gene matches. This CDR3 region has 14 residues. The CDR3 sequence is CASSAGQGAYEQYF. The CDR3 coding sequence is TGTGCCAGCAGTGCCGGACAGGGAGCCTACGAGCAGTACTTC. The whole variable domain, filled in from reference TRBV14 and TRBJ2-7, reads EAGVTQFPSHSVIEKGQTVTLRCDPISGHDNLYWYRRVMGKEIKFLLHFVKESKQDESGMPNNRFLAERTGGTYSTLKVQPAELEDSGVYFCASSAGQGAYEQYFGPGTRLTVT.

This clonotype was recorded at least ten times. This chain connects TRBV6-2 or TRBV6-3 to TRBJ2-1, with D possibly matching TRBD1 (9 bases). V dropped 6 bases and J dropped 2 bases, with 17 bases sitting between them. This CDR3 contains 16 residues. Germline assignment: CDR1 MNHEY and CDR2 SVGEGT. CDR3 loop: CASSREGQGPYNEQFF. CDR3 DNA sequence: TGTGCCAGCAGCCGGGAGGGACAGGGACCCTACAATGAGCAGTTCTTC.

This clonotype was detected many times. The chain uses TRBV7-9 and TRBJ1-6, with 8 bases matching TRBD1. V was pared by 7 bases and J by 7 bases, with 12 bases of the junction left unmatched. Germline V CDR1 and CDR2: SEHNR, FQNEAQ (reference sequence). The CDR3 contains 16 residues. The CDR3 loop reads CASTPAGQGPNSPLHF. CDR3 in DNA: TGTGCCAGCACCCCGGCCGGACAGGGTCCAAATTCACCCCTCCACTTT. Complete variable domain (other parts from reference TRBV7-9 and TRBJ1-6): DTGVSQNPRHKITKRGQNVTFRCDPISEHNRLYWYRQTLGQGPEFLTYFQNEAQLEKSRLLSDRFSAERPKGSFSTLEIQRTEQGDSAMYLCASTPAGQGPNSPLHFGNGTRLTVT.

The gene calls are TRBV5-1 and TRBJ2-7; 10 bases fit TRBD2. This CDR3 has 15 amino acids. Germline-derived CDR1 and CDR2 are SGHRS and YFSETQ. J was trimmed by 5 bases and V by 4 bases; bases with no gene match: 9. This CDR3 is CASSPQAGGPNEQYF. The DNA for the CDR3 is TGCGCCAGCAGCCCCCAAGCGGGAGGGCCTAACGAGCAGTACTTC.

This clonotype appeared many times. The V call is TRBV7-9, the J call TRBJ2-5; TRBD2 might be the D (6 bases). The germline V gene has CDR1 SEHNR and CDR2 FQNEAQ (reference sequence). V dropped 2 bases and J dropped 5 bases, with 15 bases sitting between them. The CDR3 has 15 amino acids. CDR3 loop: CASSLPQAGSETQYF. The CDR3 bases are TGTGCCAGCAGCTTACCCCAAGCGGGTTCGGAGACCCAGTACTTC. Full variable domain (missing parts from reference TRBV7-9 and TRBJ2-5): DTGVSQNPRHKITKRGQNVTFRCDPISEHNRLYWYRQTLGQGPEFLTYFQNEAQLEKSRLLSDRFSAERPKGSFSTLEIQRTEQGDSAMYLCASSLPQAGSETQYFGPGTRLLVL.

This clonotype was observed a few times. The chain combines TRBV12-3 or TRBV12-4 with TRBJ1-2; a weak D match, TRBD1 (6 bases). The CDR3 is 13 residues long. Trimming cost V 6 bases and J 3 bases, with 11 bases left between them. The CDR3 sequence: CASRKGEYYGYTF. The CDR3 region has the DNA TGTGCCAGCAGGAAGGGGGAATACTATGGCTACACCTTC.

Points on this clonotype: With a much larger clone just one base away, this may be a read error. This chain joins TRBV24-1 and TRBJ2-6, with D perhaps TRBD2 (7 bases). In germline, CDR1 is KGHDR, CDR2 SFDVKD. The CDR3 contains 18 residues. CDR3 nucleotides: TGTGCCACCAGTGATCCAACCGGGGGGCCGCAACGGGCCAACGTCCCGACTTTC. This codes for CATSDPTGGPQRANVPTF.

There are a few counts of this clonotype. V is TRBV6-5 and J is TRBJ2-3; D may correspond to TRBD1 or TRBD2 (5 bases each). This CDR3 spans 14 amino acids. Trimming stripped 4 bases from V and 6 bases from J, with 14 bases between. CDR1 is MNHEY and CDR2 is SVGAGI in the germline V gene. Written as DNA, the CDR3 is TGTGCCAGCAGTTCCGGGACCAGTGGTGATACGCAGTATTTT. Translated: CASSSGTSGDTQYF.

This clonotype showed up many times. The chain uses TRBV27 and TRBJ1-4; D gene unclear. The CDR3 is made up of 15 amino acids. The V and J ends lost 8 bases and 8 bases respectively, with 21 bases between them. Germline V CDR1 and CDR2: MNHEY, SMNVEV (reference sequence). CDR3 sequence reads: CASPPAKQIGEKLFF. CDR3 bases: TGTGCCAGCCCCCCGGCCAAGCAGATCGGGGAAAAACTGTTTTTT.

In this sample, this clonotype turned up many times. This chain connects TRBV29-1 to TRBJ2-1; TRBD2 matches at 12 bases. This CDR3 spans 15 amino acids. With 7 bases clipped from V and 7 bases from J, the junction kept 11 bases outside the gene matches. Germline CDR1 and CDR2: SQVTM and ANQGSEA. The CDR3 loop reads CSAGTSGPSSNEQFF. For the CDR3, the DNA is TGCAGCGCCGGGACTAGCGGGCCTTCAAGTAATGAGCAGTTCTTC.